Below are 21 T cell receptor beta chains sequenced from a single sample in a study of Ad26.COV2.S vaccination and SARS-CoV-2 variants. Noted treatment: 19 received Ad26.COV2.S at low or high dose, single or two shots; about 5 received placebo; per-sample allocation not given. Sampling happened 63 days after the first vaccine or placebo injection. Sequencing used immunoSEQ multiplex PCR; TCRdb keeps in-frame clones, though not all of them. Of approximately 410,000 clones listed, 92% are singletons. Material: peripheral blood, obtained in a trial of Ad26.COV2.S vaccine versus placebo. The receptor source for this set is a person aged 18-60 years who received the Ad26.COV2.S COVID-19 vaccine or a placebo.

The chain couples TRBV18 to TRBJ2-4, with D uncertain. Germline V CDR1 and CDR2: KGHSH, LQKENI. The CDR3 extends over 16 amino acids. Deletions cut 5 bases from V and 0 bases from J, with 14 bases between. CDR3 coding DNA: TGTGCCAGCTCAACGAACAGAGCCCTAGCCAAAAACATTCAGTACTTC. It is translated as CASSTNRALAKNIQYF.

V and J are TRBV6-5 and TRBJ1-2, with 8 bases lining up with TRBD1. Looked up from germline, CDR1 is MNHEY and CDR2 is SVGAGI. V trimming: 6 bases; J trimming: 8 bases; junction bases outside the gene matches: 8. The CDR3 extends over 13 amino acids. The CDR3 reads CASRSDRGQGYTF. The CDR3 DNA sequence: TGTGCCAGCAGGTCCGACAGGGGTCAGGGCTACACCTTC.

The chain joins TRBV19 to TRBJ1-1; D remains unclear. The CDR3 loop spans 14 amino acids. V was clipped by 5 bases and J by 1 base, with 11 bases between them. Per germline, CDR1 LNHDA and CDR2 SQIVND (reference sequence). The CDR3 coding sequence is TGTGCCAGTAGTCGACGGGAGGGGAACACTGAAGCTTTCTTT. Translating gives CASSRREGNTEAFF.

J is TRBJ1-2 and V is TRBV28; TRBD1 matches at 12 bases. From germline, CDR1 is MDHEN and CDR2 SYDVKM. The CDR3 sequence is 14 residues long. J lost 7 bases, V lost 5 bases, and 5 bases had no gene match. The CDR3 spells CASSGGTGGSGYTF. DNA of the CDR3: TGTGCCAGCAGTGGAGGGACAGGGGGCTCTGGCTACACCTTC.

This chain joins TRBV28 and TRBJ2-3; 7 nucleotides agree with TRBD2. The CDR3 runs to 17 residues. The trim removed 5 bases at V and 3 bases at J, leaving 14 bases unmatched. Germline lookup yields CDR1 MDHEN and CDR2 SYDVKM. The CDR3 reads CASSPLSAGIGTDTQYF. CDR3 in DNA: TGTGCCAGCAGTCCCCTCTCAGCGGGGATAGGGACAGATACGCAGTATTTT.

The CDR3 sequence: CASSYPAGLSYNEQFF. As DNA, the CDR3 is TGTGCCAGCAGTTACCCCGCCGGTCTCTCCTACAATGAGCAGTTCTTC. The chain is built from TRBV6-2 or TRBV6-3 and TRBJ2-1, with no clear D. This CDR3 is 16 amino acids long. Trimming left V 2 bases short and J 0 bases short, with 11 bases between. Germline CDR1 is MNHEY and CDR2 is SVGEGT.

The CDR3 DNA follows: TGTGCCAGCAGCCCCCAGGTAGCTAGCAATCAGCCCCAGCATTTT. Protein: CASSPQVASNQPQHF. The chain carries TRBV6-2 or TRBV6-3 and TRBJ1-5, with unresolved D. The CDR3 sequence is 15 residues long. The germline V gene encodes CDR1 MNHEY and CDR2 SVGEGT. The ends were cut back, 6 bases at V and 0 bases at J, with 12 bases in the middle.

V gene TRBV5-1 combines with J gene TRBJ1-2; D call uncertain. The length of the CDR3 is 13 residues. Germline V lookup: CDR1 SGHRS, CDR2 YFSETQ. Between the trimmed V and J ends, which lost 3 bases and 3 bases, there was a span of 9 bases. The CDR3 is CASSSVGDYGYTF. The CDR3 DNA follows: TGCGCCAGCAGCTCTGTTGGGGACTATGGCTACACCTTC.

This sequence joins TRBV6-2 or TRBV6-3 and TRBJ1-2; D perhaps matches TRBD1 (5 bases). This CDR3 is 15 amino acids long. Trimming left V 6 bases short and J 4 bases short, with 18 bases between. Germline lookup yields CDR1 MNHEY and CDR2 SVGEGT. This CDR3 is CASSLRLTAAYGYTF. CDR3 in DNA: TGTGCCAGCAGCCTCCGGTTGACAGCAGCCTATGGCTACACCTTC.

The rearrangement joins TRBV7-2 to TRBJ1-2, with D perhaps TRBD1 (6 bases). V was shortened by 5 bases and J by 3 bases, with 16 bases between the two germline ends. CDR3 length: 15 amino acids. The germline V gene has CDR1 SGHTA and CDR2 FQGNSA. For the CDR3, the DNA is TGTGCCAGCAGCCCTATTTCGTCAGGGGACTATGGCTACACCTTC. Protein: CASSPISSGDYGYTF.

The chain combines TRBV14 with TRBJ1-2; D remains ambiguous. There are 14 residues in the CDR3. The germline V gene encodes CDR1 SGHDN and CDR2 FVKESK. V dropped 2 bases and J dropped 2 bases, with 9 bases sitting between them. The CDR3 region is CASSQHGRNYGYTF. In nucleotides, the CDR3 is TGTGCCAGCAGCCAACACGGACGGAACTATGGCTACACCTTC.

This chain links TRBV6-5 with TRBJ2-7; D possibly matches TRBD1 or TRBD2 (5 bases each). The CDR3 has 14 amino acids. Deletions cut 5 bases from V and 2 bases from J, with 13 bases between. Germline V CDR1 and CDR2: MNHEY, SVGAGI. In DNA form, the CDR3 reads TGTGCCAGCAGTAACCGGGACCGAACCTACGAGCAGTACTTC. The encoded protein is CASSNRDRTYEQYF.

A single count supports this clone. V is TRBV5-4 and J is TRBJ2-5, with D uncertain. The germline gives CDR1 SGHNT, CDR2 YYREEE (reference sequence). CDR3 length: 13 amino acids. V was pared by 2 bases and J by 2 bases, with 7 bases between. CDR3 in amino acids: CASSLANQETQYF. CDR3 sequence (DNA): TGTGCCAGCAGCTTAGCGAATCAAGAGACCCAGTACTTC.

The V call is TRBV7-9, the J call TRBJ2-5, with 10 bases that match TRBD1. Trimming took 2 bases from V and 5 from J; bases not matched to a gene: 2. Germline CDR1 is SEHNR and CDR2 is FQNEAQ (reference sequence). This CDR3 comprises 14 residues. The CDR3 nucleotides read TGTGCCAGCAGCTTACTGGACAGGGGGGAGACCCAGTACTTC. As protein: CASSLLDRGETQYF.

The table lists this clone with a count of one. V gene TRBV10-2 combines with J gene TRBJ1-4, with D perhaps TRBD1 (5 bases). Trimming stripped 0 bases from V and 11 bases from J, with 13 bases between. CDR3 length: 14 residues. CDR1 is WSHSY and CDR2 is SAAADI in the germline V gene. CDR3 loop: CASSESASGGKLFF. CDR3 DNA: TGCGCCAGCAGTGAGTCAGCCTCGGGGGGGAAACTGTTTTTT.

The chain uses TRBV20-1 and TRBJ1-3, with D tentatively TRBD1 (6 bases). Germline loops: CDR1 DFQATT, CDR2 SNEGSKA (reference sequence). CDR3 length: 17 residues. V was cut by 3 bases and J by 4 bases, with 22 bases left in between. The CDR3 protein is CSASPIPRGARGNTIYF. CDR3 in DNA: TGCAGTGCTAGTCCCATTCCTCGGGGGGCGCGCGGAAACACCATATATTTT.

V usage is TRBV5-6 and J usage is TRBJ2-3; 13 positions match TRBD2. CDR1 is SGHDT, CDR2 YYEEEE, per germline. This CDR3 spans 16 amino acids. V lost 4 bases to trimming and J lost 7 bases; unmatched junction nucleotides: 9. In DNA form, the CDR3 reads TGTGCCAGCAGCCCCACTAGCGGGGGGGACGTGTATACGCAGTATTTT. It encodes CASSPTSGGDVYTQYF.

The CDR3 sequence: CASSFYGQNYGYTF. The CDR3 DNA reads TGTGCCAGCAGTTTTTACGGACAGAACTATGGCTACACCTTC. This chain connects TRBV27 to TRBJ1-2, with a tentative D call TRBD1 (6 bases). The CDR3 contains 14 residues. The germline V gene has CDR1 MNHEY and CDR2 SMNVEV (reference sequence). Between the trimmed V and J ends, which lost 3 bases and 2 bases, there was a span of 10 bases.

The chain couples TRBV7-9 to TRBJ2-1; no definite D call. Germline CDR1 reads SEHNR; CDR2 reads FQNEAQ (reference sequence). The V gene lost 3 bases and the J gene lost 0 bases, with 12 bases spanning the gap. The CDR3 has 16 residues. The CDR3 is CASSFEMVASYNEQFF. The CDR3 DNA sequence: TGTGCCAGCAGCTTTGAGATGGTTGCCTCCTACAATGAGCAGTTCTTC.

The rearrangement joins TRBV11-2 to TRBJ2-5; 8 positions agree with TRBD1. The CDR3 length is 15 residues. The V gene end was trimmed by 1 base and the J gene end by 5 bases; junction bases not matched to a gene: 6. Germline V gene data show CDR1 as SGHAT and CDR2 as FQNNGV. CDR3 sequence: CASSLAQGAGETQYF. Written as DNA, the CDR3 is TGTGCCAGCAGCTTAGCCCAGGGGGCAGGGGAGACCCAGTACTTC.

V is TRBV12-3 or TRBV12-4 and J is TRBJ2-7, with a tentative D call TRBD2 (6 bases). CDR3 length: 13 amino acids. V was pared by 6 bases and J by 2 bases, with 11 bases between. The CDR3 loop reads CASRGTGAYEQYF. In DNA, the CDR3 is TGTGCCAGCAGGGGGACGGGGGCCTACGAGCAGTACTTC.